This TCR beta chain was captured by sequencing in a study of cytomegalovirus exposure and HLA in healthy donors. Study-wide results and caveats: Specificity for CMV antigens was confirmed in vitro for a few of the CMV-associated chains.

V lost 0 bases and J lost 7, with 9 bases in between. The V gene's germline CDR1 is KGHSH and CDR2 LQKENI. The CDR3 is 14 amino acids. As concerns this clone: Its target is unknown.

Using immunoSEQ multiplex PCR, the repertoire was profiled, and TCRdb retains in-frame clones only, with some absent. The table has about 160,000 clones, around 82% seen once. The TCR sequence derives from a man aged 25-45 years in good health and CMV-seropositive. The V call is TRBV18, the J call TRBJ2-2, with a weak D call TRBD1 (6 bases). Sequenced input: PBMCs. CDR3 nucleotides: TGTGCCAGCTCACCACCGGGGGCTGACGGGGAGCTGTTTTTT. Its protein product is CASSPPGADGELFF.